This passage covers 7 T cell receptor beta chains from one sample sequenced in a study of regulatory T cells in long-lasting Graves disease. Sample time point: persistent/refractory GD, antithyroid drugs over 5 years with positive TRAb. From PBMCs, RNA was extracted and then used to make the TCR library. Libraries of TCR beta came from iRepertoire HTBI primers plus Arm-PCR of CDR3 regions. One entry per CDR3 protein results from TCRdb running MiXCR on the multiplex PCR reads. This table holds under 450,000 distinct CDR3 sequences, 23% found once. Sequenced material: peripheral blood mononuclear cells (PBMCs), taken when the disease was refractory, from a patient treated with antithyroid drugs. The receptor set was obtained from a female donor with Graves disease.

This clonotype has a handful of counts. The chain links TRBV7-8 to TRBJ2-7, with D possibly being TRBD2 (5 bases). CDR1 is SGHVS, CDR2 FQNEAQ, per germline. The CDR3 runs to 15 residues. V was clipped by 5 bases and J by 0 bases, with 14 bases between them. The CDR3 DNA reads TGTGCCAGCAGCCCCCCCGGGATAAGCTCCTACGAGCAGTACTTC. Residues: CASSPPGISSYEQYF.

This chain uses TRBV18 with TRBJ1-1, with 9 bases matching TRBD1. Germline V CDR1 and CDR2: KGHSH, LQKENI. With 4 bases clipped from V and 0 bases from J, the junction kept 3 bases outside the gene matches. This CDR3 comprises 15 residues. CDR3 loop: CASSLRTGVNTEAFF. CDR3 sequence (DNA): TGTGCCAGCTCACTCAGGACAGGGGTGAACACTGAAGCTTTCTTT.

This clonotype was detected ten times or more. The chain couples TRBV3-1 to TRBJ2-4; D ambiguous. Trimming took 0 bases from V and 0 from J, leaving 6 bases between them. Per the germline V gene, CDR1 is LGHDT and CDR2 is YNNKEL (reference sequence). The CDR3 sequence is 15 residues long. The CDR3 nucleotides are TGTGCCAGCAGCCAAGATAACAGAGCCAAAAACATTCAGTACTTC. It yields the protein CASSQDNRAKNIQYF.

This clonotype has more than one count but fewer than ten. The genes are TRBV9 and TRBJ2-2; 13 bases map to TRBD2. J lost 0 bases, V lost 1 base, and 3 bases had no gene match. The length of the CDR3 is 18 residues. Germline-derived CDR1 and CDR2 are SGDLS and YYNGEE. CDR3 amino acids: CASSVIGLAGANTGELFF. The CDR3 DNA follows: TGTGCCAGCAGCGTAATCGGACTAGCGGGGGCGAACACCGGGGAGCTGTTTTTT. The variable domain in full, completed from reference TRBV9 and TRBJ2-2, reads DSGVTQTPKHLITATGQRVTLRCSPRSGDLSVYWYQQSLDQGLQFLIQYYNGEERAKGNILERFSAQQFPDLHSELNLSSLELGDSALYFCASSVIGLAGANTGELFFGEGSRLTVL.

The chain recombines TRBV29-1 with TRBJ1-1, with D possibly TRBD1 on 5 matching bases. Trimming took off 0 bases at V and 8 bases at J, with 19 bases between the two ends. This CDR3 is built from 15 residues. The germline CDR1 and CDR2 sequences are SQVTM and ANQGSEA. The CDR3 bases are TGCAGCGTTGAAGAGGGCCAGGGTTACGCGAGAGAAGCTTTCTTT. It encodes CSVEEGQGYAREAFF.

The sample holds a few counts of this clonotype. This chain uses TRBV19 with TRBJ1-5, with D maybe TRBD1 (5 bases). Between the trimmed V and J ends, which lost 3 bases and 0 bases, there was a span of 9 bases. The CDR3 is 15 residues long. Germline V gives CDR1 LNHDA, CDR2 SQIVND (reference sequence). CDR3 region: CASSISGHSNQPQHF. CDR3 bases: TGTGCCAGTAGTATCTCAGGACATAGCAATCAGCCCCAGCATTTT.

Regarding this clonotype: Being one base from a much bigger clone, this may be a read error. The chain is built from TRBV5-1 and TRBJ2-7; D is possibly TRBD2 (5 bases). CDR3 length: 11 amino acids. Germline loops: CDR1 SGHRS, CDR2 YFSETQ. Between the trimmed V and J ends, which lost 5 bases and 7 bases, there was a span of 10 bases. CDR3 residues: CASRETGEQYF. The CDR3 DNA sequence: TGCGCCAGCAGGGAGACGGGAGAGCAGTACTTC.